These T cell receptor beta chains were read from a single sample in a study of beta chain features in type 1 diabetes. Here immunoSEQ multiplex PCR was the method, and the copy in TCRdb shows in-frame clones only, minus some. The table lists some 200,000 clones, 16% of them singletons. Sequenced: naive CD4+ T cells from blood. The receptors were gathered from a young man with type 1 diabetes. Both conserved end residues are part of each CDR3. The order of the fields is CDR3 DNA, CDR3 protein, J gene, V gene, clone size, D gene. D genes are given only for firm matches. Size is stated for part of the rows, as once, few or many counts, or as a class when the clone is expanded.

cdr3_nt: TGCAGCGTTACCCGGGACGTACAGTATTTT; cdr3_aa: CSVTRDVQYF; j_call: TRBJ2-3; v_call: TRBV29-1; clone_size: few; d_call: NA
cdr3_nt: TGTGCCAGCAGTGCCGACAGGGCCTCCTACGAGCAGTACTTC; cdr3_aa: CASSADRASYEQYF; j_call: TRBJ2-7; v_call: TRBV6-4; clone_size: NA; d_call: TRBD1
cdr3_nt: TGCGCCAGCAGCTTGGATCCTGATCGTGATACGCAGTATTTT; cdr3_aa: CASSLDPDRDTQYF; j_call: TRBJ2-3; v_call: TRBV5-1; clone_size: few; d_call: NA
cdr3_nt: TGTGCCAGCAGTGAACTTGCCCCACGCTACGAGCAGTACTTC; cdr3_aa: CASSELAPRYEQYF; j_call: TRBJ2-7; v_call: TRBV25-1; clone_size: NA; d_call: NA
cdr3_nt: TGCAGCGCTCGTCAGATGAACACTGAAGCTTTCTTT; cdr3_aa: CSARQMNTEAFF; j_call: TRBJ1-1; v_call: TRBV29-1; clone_size: NA; d_call: NA
cdr3_nt: TGTGCCAGCTCCCTACCGACCGCGAGAATGGGGGAGCAGTACTTC; cdr3_aa: CASSLPTARMGEQYF; j_call: TRBJ2-7; v_call: TRBV18; clone_size: NA; d_call: NA
cdr3_nt: TGTGCCAGCAGTAAGGACAGGGTGGCCTATGAAGCTTTCTTT; cdr3_aa: CASSKDRVAYEAFF; j_call: TRBJ1-1; v_call: TRBV6-1; clone_size: few; d_call: TRBD1
cdr3_nt: TGTGCCAGCTCACCACACCCTTCAGATACGCAGTATTTT; cdr3_aa: CASSPHPSDTQYF; j_call: TRBJ2-3; v_call: TRBV18; clone_size: once; d_call: NA
cdr3_nt: TGTGCCAGTAGTGCGGACAGTTTGAGCTCCTACAATGAGCAGTTCTTC; cdr3_aa: CASSADSLSSYNEQFF; j_call: TRBJ2-1; v_call: TRBV19; clone_size: NA; d_call: NA
cdr3_nt: TGTGCCAGCATCGGTTACACTGTAGACAGTGAGCAGTTCTTC; cdr3_aa: CASIGYTVDSEQFF; j_call: TRBJ2-1; v_call: TRBV2; clone_size: NA; d_call: NA
cdr3_nt: TGTGCCACCAGCACACGGACAGGCAGCACAGATACGCAGTATTTT; cdr3_aa: CATSTRTGSTDTQYF; j_call: TRBJ2-3; v_call: TRBV15; clone_size: NA; d_call: TRBD1
cdr3_nt: TGCAGCGTTGAAGCGGGACTCACCGGGGAGCTGTTTTTT; cdr3_aa: CSVEAGLTGELFF; j_call: TRBJ2-2; v_call: TRBV29-1; clone_size: few; d_call: NA
cdr3_nt: TGTGCCTGGAGTCCAAGGGAGGGCCCGAGGTACTTC; cdr3_aa: CAWSPREGPRYF; j_call: TRBJ2-7; v_call: TRBV30; clone_size: NA; d_call: TRBD2
cdr3_nt: TGTGCCAGCAGCGTGGCCGGGACTATGTACTACGAGCAGTACTTC; cdr3_aa: CASSVAGTMYYEQYF; j_call: TRBJ2-7; v_call: TRBV9; clone_size: NA; d_call: TRBD2
cdr3_nt: TGTGCCTGGACCGGGGGAGGCTACAATGAGCAGTTCTTC; cdr3_aa: CAWTGGGYNEQFF; j_call: TRBJ2-1; v_call: TRBV30; clone_size: NA; d_call: NA
cdr3_nt: TGCAGACCTCAATTGGGCTACACCTTC; cdr3_aa: CRPQLGYTF; j_call: TRBJ1-2; v_call: TRBV20-1; clone_size: few; d_call: NA
cdr3_nt: TGCGCCAGCAGCCAATCGGGGACTAGCGGGCCTCTGTATACGCAGTATTTT; cdr3_aa: CASSQSGTSGPLYTQYF; j_call: TRBJ2-3; v_call: TRBV4-1; clone_size: few; d_call: TRBD2
cdr3_nt: TGCAGTGCCCGACTTGTGACCCAGCATTTT; cdr3_aa: CSARLVTQHF; j_call: TRBJ1-5; v_call: TRBV20-1; clone_size: few; d_call: NA
cdr3_nt: TGTGCCAGCAGCTCTAGCGGGAGGGCGGGTGAGCAGTTCTTC; cdr3_aa: CASSSSGRAGEQFF; j_call: TRBJ2-1; v_call: TRBV7-9; clone_size: once; d_call: TRBD2
cdr3_nt: TGTGCCAGCTCACCACCGAAACAGGCCTACGGGGATGAGCAGTTCTTC; cdr3_aa: CASSPPKQAYGDEQFF; j_call: TRBJ2-1; v_call: TRBV18; clone_size: NA; d_call: NA
cdr3_nt: TGCGCCAGCAGCCAAGCGGCGGGACAAGAGATTCAGTACTTC; cdr3_aa: CASSQAAGQEIQYF; j_call: TRBJ2-4; v_call: TRBV4-3; clone_size: few; d_call: NA
cdr3_nt: TGTGCCAGCAGCTTAGTTTGGCAGCCGGAGACGACCCAGTACTTC; cdr3_aa: CASSLVWQPETTQYF; j_call: TRBJ2-5; v_call: TRBV7-2; clone_size: few; d_call: NA
cdr3_nt: TGTGCCCGCCAGAGGGCGGGAGGGCCCCGTGAGCAGTTCTTC; cdr3_aa: CARQRAGGPREQFF; j_call: TRBJ2-1; v_call: TRBV13; clone_size: NA; d_call: TRBD2
cdr3_nt: TGTGCCAGCAGTGAATCAGCTAGCGGGAGCGATGAGCAGTTCTTC; cdr3_aa: CASSESASGSDEQFF; j_call: TRBJ2-1; v_call: TRBV6-1; clone_size: NA; d_call: TRBD2
cdr3_nt: TGCAGCGTCGAACTAGCGGGATTAAATGAGCAGTTCTTC; cdr3_aa: CSVELAGLNEQFF; j_call: TRBJ2-1; v_call: TRBV29-1; clone_size: few; d_call: TRBD2
cdr3_nt: TGTGCCAGCAGTTACACAATAGCTGGAAACACCATATATTTT; cdr3_aa: CASSYTIAGNTIYF; j_call: TRBJ1-3; v_call: TRBV6-5; clone_size: NA; d_call: NA
cdr3_nt: TGTGCCTGGAGTAAGAGTGGAGAGACCCAGTACTTC; cdr3_aa: CAWSKSGETQYF; j_call: TRBJ2-5; v_call: TRBV30; clone_size: few; d_call: NA
cdr3_nt: TGTGCCAGCAACTCCCTGCAGGAGTGGTACGAGCAGTACTTC; cdr3_aa: CASNSLQEWYEQYF; j_call: TRBJ2-7; v_call: TRBV11-2; clone_size: NA; d_call: NA
cdr3_nt: TGTGCCAGCAGCCCATATCCGCGACTAGCGGGAGACGTGGATACGCAGTATTTT; cdr3_aa: CASSPYPRLAGDVDTQYF; j_call: TRBJ2-3; v_call: TRBV14; clone_size: NA; d_call: TRBD2
cdr3_nt: TGCGCCAGCAGCATACAGGACCCCACAGATACGCAGTATTTT; cdr3_aa: CASSIQDPTDTQYF; j_call: TRBJ2-3; v_call: TRBV4-1; clone_size: NA; d_call: NA
cdr3_nt: TGTGCCAGCAGCTTAGGACTAGGATCCTACAATGAGCAGTTCTTC; cdr3_aa: CASSLGLGSYNEQFF; j_call: TRBJ2-1; v_call: TRBV7-2; clone_size: NA; d_call: NA
cdr3_nt: TGTGCCAGCAGCCAGACCCCCGGGACAGGGGGCAATGGCTACACCTTC; cdr3_aa: CASSQTPGTGGNGYTF; j_call: TRBJ1-2; v_call: TRBV7-2; clone_size: NA; d_call: TRBD1
cdr3_nt: TGCAGCGTTGTACAGGGCCGCAATCAGCCCCAGCATTTT; cdr3_aa: CSVVQGRNQPQHF; j_call: TRBJ1-5; v_call: TRBV29-1; clone_size: few; d_call: NA
cdr3_nt: TGCAGCGTGATTAGCGGGAGAGGTACCACAGATACGCAGTATTTT; cdr3_aa: CSVISGRGTTDTQYF; j_call: TRBJ2-3; v_call: TRBV29-1; clone_size: few; d_call: TRBD2
cdr3_nt: TGCAGCGTTGTTAGGGTTGACGGTGAAGCTTTCTTT; cdr3_aa: CSVVRVDGEAFF; j_call: TRBJ1-1; v_call: TRBV29-1; clone_size: NA; d_call: NA
cdr3_nt: TGTGCCAGCAGCTTAGTGTCTGGGGGATGGAACATTCAGTACTTC; cdr3_aa: CASSLVSGGWNIQYF; j_call: TRBJ2-4; v_call: TRBV7-9; clone_size: few; d_call: NA
cdr3_nt: TGTGCCTGGAGTGTACTTGGGGGGAACACTGAAGCTTTCTTT; cdr3_aa: CAWSVLGGNTEAFF; j_call: TRBJ1-1; v_call: TRBV30; clone_size: NA; d_call: NA
cdr3_nt: TGTGCCAGCTCACCCATTCCGGGACTAGCAAACAATGAGCAGTTCTTC; cdr3_aa: CASSPIPGLANNEQFF; j_call: TRBJ2-1; v_call: TRBV18; clone_size: NA; d_call: TRBD2
cdr3_nt: TGTGCCAGTAGCCGGAGGACTAGCGGGAGTTACACCGGGGAGCTGTTTTTT; cdr3_aa: CASSRRTSGSYTGELFF; j_call: TRBJ2-2; v_call: TRBV19; clone_size: few; d_call: TRBD2
cdr3_nt: TGCGCCAGCAGCTTTGAGGGCGTCTCCTACAATGAGCAGTTCTTC; cdr3_aa: CASSFEGVSYNEQFF; j_call: TRBJ2-1; v_call: TRBV5-1; clone_size: few; d_call: NA
cdr3_nt: TGTGCCAGCAGCTTACAGGGCGGGAGCTCCTACAATGAGCAGTTCTTC; cdr3_aa: CASSLQGGSSYNEQFF; j_call: TRBJ2-1; v_call: TRBV7-2; clone_size: NA; d_call: TRBD2
cdr3_nt: TGTGCCAGTAGTAAGGGACTATCCTACGAGCAGTACTTC; cdr3_aa: CASSKGLSYEQYF; j_call: TRBJ2-7; v_call: TRBV19; clone_size: NA; d_call: TRBD2
cdr3_nt: TGTGCCAGCAGCGTCTCCGGGACAGTCACCTCCTACGAGCAGTACTTC; cdr3_aa: CASSVSGTVTSYEQYF; j_call: TRBJ2-7; v_call: TRBV7-2; clone_size: few; d_call: TRBD1
cdr3_nt: TGTGCCAGCAGTGAATCAGACAGGAACCGAGGCTACACCTTC; cdr3_aa: CASSESDRNRGYTF; j_call: TRBJ1-2; v_call: TRBV25-1; clone_size: few; d_call: NA
cdr3_nt: TGTGCCAGCAGCGCACCGGGACTAGCGGGAGCCCATGAGCAGTTCTTC; cdr3_aa: CASSAPGLAGAHEQFF; j_call: TRBJ2-1; v_call: TRBV7-2; clone_size: NA; d_call: TRBD2
cdr3_nt: TGTGCCAGCTCACCATCCCAACAAGAGACCCAGTACTTC; cdr3_aa: CASSPSQQETQYF; j_call: TRBJ2-5; v_call: TRBV18; clone_size: NA; d_call: NA
cdr3_nt: TGCAGCGTGATCCCCCGGAACTCTGGAAACACCATATATTTT; cdr3_aa: CSVIPRNSGNTIYF; j_call: TRBJ1-3; v_call: TRBV29-1; clone_size: NA; d_call: NA
cdr3_nt: TGTGCCAGCAGCCTAGGGGGATCAGATACGCAGTATTTT; cdr3_aa: CASSLGGSDTQYF; j_call: TRBJ2-3; v_call: TRBV11-2; clone_size: NA; d_call: NA
cdr3_nt: TGTGCCTGGAGGCATCCCCCCAGGGAGCTGTTTTTT; cdr3_aa: CAWRHPPRELFF; j_call: TRBJ2-2; v_call: TRBV30; clone_size: few; d_call: NA
cdr3_nt: TGTGCCACCACACAGGGCAACTATGGCTACACCTTC; cdr3_aa: CATTQGNYGYTF; j_call: TRBJ1-2; v_call: TRBV6-1; clone_size: NA; d_call: NA
cdr3_nt: TGTGCCTGGAGGCCAGGGCAAAACCAGCCCCAGCATTTT; cdr3_aa: CAWRPGQNQPQHF; j_call: TRBJ1-5; v_call: TRBV30; clone_size: NA; d_call: NA
cdr3_nt: TGCAGCGCAAGGAATTCCCCGGGACAGGGACAAGAGACCCAGTACTTC; cdr3_aa: CSARNSPGQGQETQYF; j_call: TRBJ2-5; v_call: TRBV29-1; clone_size: NA; d_call: TRBD1
cdr3_nt: TGCGCCAGCAGTGTCACAGGGGACCTCAGAGAGACCCAGTACTTC; cdr3_aa: CASSVTGDLRETQYF; j_call: TRBJ2-5; v_call: TRBV10-2; clone_size: NA; d_call: TRBD1
cdr3_nt: TGCAGCGTTGCGACTATTCCAAGGGCCCACGAGCAGTACTTC; cdr3_aa: CSVATIPRAHEQYF; j_call: TRBJ2-7; v_call: TRBV29-1; clone_size: NA; d_call: NA
cdr3_nt: TGTGCCTGGAGTCTACAGGGAATGAGCTATGGCTACACCTTC; cdr3_aa: CAWSLQGMSYGYTF; j_call: TRBJ1-2; v_call: TRBV30; clone_size: few; d_call: NA